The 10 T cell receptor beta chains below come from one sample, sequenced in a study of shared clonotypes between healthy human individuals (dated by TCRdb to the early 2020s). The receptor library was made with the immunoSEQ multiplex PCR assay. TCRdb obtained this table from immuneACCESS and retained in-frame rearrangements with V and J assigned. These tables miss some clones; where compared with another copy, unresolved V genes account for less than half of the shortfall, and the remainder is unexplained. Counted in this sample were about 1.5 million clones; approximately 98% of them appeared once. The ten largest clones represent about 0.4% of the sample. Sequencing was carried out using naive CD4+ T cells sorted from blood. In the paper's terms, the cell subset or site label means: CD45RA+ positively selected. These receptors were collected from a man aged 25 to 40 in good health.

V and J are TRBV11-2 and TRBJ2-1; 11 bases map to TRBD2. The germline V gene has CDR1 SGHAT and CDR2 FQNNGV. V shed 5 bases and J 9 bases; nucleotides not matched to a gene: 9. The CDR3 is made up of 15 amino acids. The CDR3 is CASSRLAGRVGEQFF. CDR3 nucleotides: TGTGCCAGCAGCCGACTAGCGGGAAGGGTGGGTGAGCAGTTCTTC.

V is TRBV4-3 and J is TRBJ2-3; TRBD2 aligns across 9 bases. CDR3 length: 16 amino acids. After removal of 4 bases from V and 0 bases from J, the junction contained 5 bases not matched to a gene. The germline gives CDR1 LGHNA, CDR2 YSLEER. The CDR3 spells CASSRGLASSTDTQYF. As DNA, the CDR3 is TGCGCCAGCAGCCGAGGACTAGCGAGTAGCACAGATACGCAGTATTTT.

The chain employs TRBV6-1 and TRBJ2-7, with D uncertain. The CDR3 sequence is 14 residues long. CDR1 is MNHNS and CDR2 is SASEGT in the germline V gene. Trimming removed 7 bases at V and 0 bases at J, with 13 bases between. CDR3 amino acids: CASKGDINSYEQYF. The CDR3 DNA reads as TGTGCCAGCAAAGGAGACATCAACTCCTACGAGCAGTACTTC.

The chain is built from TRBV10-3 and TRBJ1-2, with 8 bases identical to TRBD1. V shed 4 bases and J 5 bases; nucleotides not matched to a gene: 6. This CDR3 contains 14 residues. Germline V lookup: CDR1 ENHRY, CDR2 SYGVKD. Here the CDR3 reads CAISGGQAAYGYTF. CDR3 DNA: TGTGCCATCAGTGGGGGACAGGCGGCATATGGCTACACCTTC.

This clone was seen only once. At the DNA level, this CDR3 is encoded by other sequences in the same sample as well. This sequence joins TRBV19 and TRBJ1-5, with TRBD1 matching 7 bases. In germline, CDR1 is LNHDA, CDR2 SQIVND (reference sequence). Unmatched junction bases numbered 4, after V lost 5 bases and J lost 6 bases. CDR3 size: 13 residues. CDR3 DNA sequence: TGTGCCAGTAGTCCGGCAGGGGGTCAGCCCCAGCATTTT. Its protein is CASSPAGGQPQHF. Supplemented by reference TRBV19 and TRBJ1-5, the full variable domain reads DGGITQSPKYLFRKEGQNVTLSCEQNLNHDAMYWYRQDPGQGLRLIYYSQIVNDFQKGDIAEGYSVSREKKESFPLTVTSAQKNPTAFYLCASSPAGGQPQHFGDGTRLSIL.

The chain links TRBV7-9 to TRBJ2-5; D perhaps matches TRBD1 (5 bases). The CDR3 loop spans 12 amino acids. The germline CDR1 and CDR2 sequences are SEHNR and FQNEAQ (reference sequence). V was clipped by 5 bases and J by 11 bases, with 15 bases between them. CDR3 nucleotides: TGTGCCAGCAGCCAACCTGGGCAGGGTCAGTACTTC. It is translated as CASSQPGQGQYF.

The CDR3 region has the DNA TGTGCTAGTGGGGACTCGAAAGGCTCCGGGGCCAACGTCCTGACTTTC. Translated, it gives CASGDSKGSGANVLTF. J is TRBJ2-6 and V is TRBV12-5, with TRBD2 as a possible D gene (5 bases). V was shortened by 6 bases and J by 4 bases, with 16 bases between the two germline ends. This CDR3 region has 16 residues. CDR1 and CDR2 from the germline V gene are LGHNT and FRNRAP.

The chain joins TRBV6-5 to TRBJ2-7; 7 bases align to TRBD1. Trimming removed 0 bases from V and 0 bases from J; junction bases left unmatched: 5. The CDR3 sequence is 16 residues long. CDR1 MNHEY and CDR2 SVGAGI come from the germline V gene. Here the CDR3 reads CASSYSGQPYSYEQYF. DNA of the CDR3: TGTGCCAGCAGTTACTCGGGACAGCCTTACTCCTACGAGCAGTACTTC.

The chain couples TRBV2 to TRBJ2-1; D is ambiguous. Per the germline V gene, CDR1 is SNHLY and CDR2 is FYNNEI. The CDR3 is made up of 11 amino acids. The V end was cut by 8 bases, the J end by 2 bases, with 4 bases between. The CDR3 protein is CASGAYNEQFF. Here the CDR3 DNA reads TGTGCCAGCGGTGCCTACAATGAGCAGTTCTTC.

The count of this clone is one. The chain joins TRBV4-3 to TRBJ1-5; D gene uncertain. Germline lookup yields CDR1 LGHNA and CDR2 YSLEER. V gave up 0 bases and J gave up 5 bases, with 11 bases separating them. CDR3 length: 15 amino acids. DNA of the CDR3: TGCGCCAGCAGCCAAGAATCCAGATCTTATCAGCCCCAGCATTTT. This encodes CASSQESRSYQPQHF.